A selection of T cell receptor beta chains follows, all from one sample in a study of vaccination and CD4 T cells after COVID-19. TCRdb processed the PCR reads anew with MiXCR; each CDR3 protein has one entry. The sample consists of roughly 19,000 distinct CDR3 sequences, around 56% of them appearing once. Antigens for these TCRs are unknown. Material: CD4+ T cells from blood, cultured in vitro, obtained before SARS-CoV-2 vaccination. The receptor source for this set is a human donor who had recovered from COVID-19. Each CDR3 is given with its conserved first and last residue. Each record gives: J gene, D gene, V gene, clone size, CDR3 DNA, CDR3 protein. D genes are given only for firm matches. Size values are once, few and many counts, or a class for expanded clones, and some rows have none.

TRBJ2-5	NA	TRBV7-2	NA	TGTGCCAGCAGCTCCCAGAGACCACCCCAAGAGACCCAGTACTTC	CASSSQRPPQETQYF
TRBJ1-5	NA	TRBV19	few	TGTGCCAGTAGGGGGGACGTCAATCAGCCCCAGCATTTT	CASRGDVNQPQHF
TRBJ1-2	TRBD1	TRBV11-2	NA	TGTGCCAGCAGCGCGATTGACTACAGGGGCGGGGATGGCTACACCTTC	CASSAIDYRGGDGYTF
TRBJ1-2	NA	TRBV6-1	few	TGTGCCAGCAGCGCACCGCCTCCTCGGCTCGCCCCCTACACCTTC	CASSAPPPRLAPYTF
TRBJ2-7	TRBD1	TRBV27	NA	TGTGCCAGCAGTTCCCGTTTGACAGGGCCTGGCGAGCAGTACTTC	CASSSRLTGPGEQYF
TRBJ2-5	NA	TRBV28	few	TGTGCCAGCAGAGGCCATTCAGGGCTCGGGCAAGAGACCCAGTACTTC	CASRGHSGLGQETQYF
TRBJ2-1	NA	TRBV21-1	few	TGTGCCAGGCCACGGCTTTTCGACAGGGTCCCGTACAATGAGCAGTTCTTC	CARPRLFDRVPYNEQFF
TRBJ2-5	NA	TRBV4-1	NA	TGCGCCAGCAGCCAATTTGGCAGGGGGGGGACCCAGTACTTC	CASSQFGRGGTQYF
TRBJ2-1	NA	TRBV4-2	NA	TGTGCCAGCAGTGGGGGACTCCTGGCTGACAATGAGCAGTTCTTC	CASSGGLLADNEQFF
TRBJ2-7	NA	TRBV28	NA	TGTGCCATCAGGGCGGGCGGCGCCGCCTACGAGCAGTACTTC	CAIRAGGAAYEQYF
TRBJ2-3	TRBD2	TRBV19	NA	TGTGCCAGTAGTATAGCCGGGACTAGCGGGCCGCAATATTTT	CASSIAGTSGPQYF
TRBJ2-5	TRBD1	TRBV5-1	NA	TGCGCCAGCAGCTCCGCAACGGACAGGGGGTTCCAAGAGACCCAGTACTTC	CASSSATDRGFQETQYF
TRBJ1-1	NA	TRBV6-1	NA	TGTGCCAGCACGGACCCCAGCGGGTATGACGCTTTCTTT	CASTDPSGYDAFF
TRBJ2-4	NA	TRBV6-1	NA	TGTGCCAGCAGTGCCCGGGACACAAAGAATCCCAATATTCAGTACTTC	CASSARDTKNPNIQYF
TRBJ2-1	NA	TRBV10-1	NA	TGCGCCAGCAATCTCGGGGCCAGCTACAATGAGCAGTTCTTC	CASNLGASYNEQFF